This passage covers 21 T cell receptor beta chains from one sample sequenced in a study of T cell clonality in common variable immunodeficiency. Sequencing used immunoSEQ multiplex PCR; TCRdb keeps in-frame clones, though not all of them. This repertoire holds roughly 70,000 clones, and none appear only once. Sequencing was done on a sample of peripheral blood mononuclear cells. All receptors come from a person aged 18 to 75 in good health.

This clone was recorded at least ten times. Sequencing ends 3 residues short of the CDR3 end; the germline J gene provides the rest. The chain uses TRBV20-1 and TRBJ2-1, with D hard to call. The CDR3 contains 14 residues. Germline V gene sequence: CDR1 DFQATT, CDR2 SNEGSKA (reference sequence). V was trimmed by 2 bases and J by 2 bases, leaving 10 bases between them. Partial CDR3 DNA: TGCAGTGCTAGAACAGCTGTGACCTACAATGAG. Amino acids: CSARTAVTYNE. The full CDR3 is CSARTAVTYNEQFF.

This clone was recorded at least ten times. The DNA ends 3 residues before the CDR3 does, and the rest of the CDR3 is filled in from the germline J gene. This sequence joins TRBV20-1 and TRBJ2-3, with 10 bases that match TRBD2. Trimming at V came to 6 bases and at J to 2 bases, leaving 8 bases not matched to a gene. The CDR3 is made up of 15 amino acids. Looked up from germline, CDR1 is DFQATT and CDR2 is SNEGSKA (reference sequence). The covered CDR3 bases are TGCAGTGCCCTACCACTAGCGGGGTACACAGATACG. Translated, it gives CSALPLAGYTDT. The whole CDR3 is CSALPLAGYTDTQYF.

This clone has a count of ten or more. The observed sequence ends 3 residues before the CDR3 terminus, with the missing tail filled in from the germline J gene. The chain uses TRBV20-1 and TRBJ2-1; the D gene is possibly TRBD1 (6 bases). V gave up 3 bases and J gave up 4 bases, with 10 bases separating them. Germline V gene data show CDR1 as DFQATT and CDR2 as SNEGSKA (reference sequence). This CDR3 comprises 13 residues. The CDR3 reads CSASGQGYNEQFF. The sequenced part of the CDR3 DNA is TGCAGTGCTAGCGGGCAGGGGTACAATGAG.

This clone was seen at least ten times. The chain's CDR3 is CSARRGATDTQYF. CDR3 bases read: TGCAGTGCTAGGCGGGGTGCCACAGATACG. V and J are TRBV20-1 and TRBJ2-3; D might be TRBD2 (6 bases). The read ends 3 residues early relative to the CDR3; the germline J gene fills the gap. The CDR3 has 13 amino acids. Germline loops: CDR1 DFQATT, CDR2 SNEGSKA (reference sequence). The germline V and J ends were trimmed by 3 bases and 2 bases, with 9 bases remaining between them.

The table lists this clone with many counts. The missing CDR3 end, 3 residues past where the read stops, is filled in from the germline J gene. V gene TRBV6-2 or TRBV6-3 combines with J gene TRBJ2-7, with D possibly being TRBD2 (6 bases). There are 16 residues in the CDR3. V lost 4 bases to trimming and J lost 2 bases, with 18 bases between them. CDR1 is MNHEY, CDR2 SVGEGT, per germline. The CDR3 DNA, read in part, is TGTGCCAGCAGTTCCAGGGCGGCGGGGAGACCCTACGAG. It codes for CASSSRAAGRPYE. The CDR3 in full is CASSSRAAGRPYEQYF.

This clone was seen many times. The missing CDR3 end, 3 residues past where the read stops, is filled in from the germline J gene. The chain joins TRBV2 to TRBJ2-4, with TRBD2 matching 8 bases. The CDR3 length is 14 residues. The germline V gene encodes CDR1 SNHLY and CDR2 FYNNEI. After removal of 8 bases from V and 9 bases from J, the junction contained 12 bases not matched to a gene. CDR3 residues: CASSSGGGLGIQYF. The covered CDR3 bases are TGTGCCAGCTCCAGCGGGGGAGGTTTAGGCATT.

This clone has at least ten counts. The read finishes 3 residues shy of the CDR3 end, and the germline J gene is used to complete it. The rearrangement links TRBV5-1 to TRBJ2-3; the D gene is possibly TRBD2 (6 bases). The V gene's germline CDR1 is SGHRS and CDR2 YFSETQ. Between the trimmed V and J ends, which lost 2 bases and 1 base, there was a span of 8 bases. The length of the CDR3 is 14 residues. The part of the CDR3 DNA that was read is TGCGCCAGCAGCTTCGGGACTCGCACAGATACG. Residues: CASSFGTRTDT. The CDR3 in full is CASSFGTRTDTQYF. The whole variable domain, filled in from reference TRBV5-1 and TRBJ2-3, reads KAGVTQTPRYLIKTRGQQVTLSCSPISGHRSVSWYQQTPGQGLQFLFEYFSETQRNKGNFPGRFSGRQFSNSRSEMNVSTLELGDSALYLCASSFGTRTDTQYFGPGTRLTVL.

This clone turned up a few times. The CDR3 goes on 3 residues after the read ends, and that part is filled in from the germline J gene. V gene TRBV18 combines with J gene TRBJ2-1; 7 bases are a match to TRBD2. CDR3 length equals 15 residues. From germline, CDR1 is KGHSH and CDR2 LQKENI. V shed 2 bases, J shed 5 bases, and the junction held 6 bases outside the gene matches. The covered CDR3 bases are TGTGCCAGCTCACCAAGTAGGGCGGGAGACAATGAG. Amino acids: CASSPSRAGDNE. The full CDR3 is CASSPSRAGDNEQFF.

This clone occurred a few times. The read terminates 3 residues before the CDR3 end, so the remaining end is supplied by the germline J gene. The V gene is TRBV18, the J gene TRBJ1-2; D gene unclear. This CDR3 spans 15 amino acids. Germline CDR1 is KGHSH and CDR2 is LQKENI. CDR3 DNA, as far as it was read: TGTGCCAGCTCCCCCCTTAGCGGAGTCTTCTCCGAC. Translated: CASSPLSGVFSD. The full CDR3 protein reads CASSPLSGVFSDYTF.

This clone was picked up many times. From the germline J gene comes the end of the CDR3, since the read stops 3 residues before it. The chain has TRBV11-3 and TRBJ2-3; a possible D gene is TRBD2 (6 bases). Trimming took off 5 bases at V and 4 bases at J, with 13 bases between the two ends. Germline CDR1 is SGHNT and CDR2 is YENEEA. This CDR3 is built from 14 residues. The CDR3: CASSPRGGADTQYF. Partial CDR3 DNA: TGTGCCAGCAGCCCCCGTGGAGGGGCAGATACG.

This clone was counted at least ten times. From the germline J gene comes the end of the CDR3, since the read stops 3 residues before it. This rearrangement joins TRBV2 to TRBJ1-5; D ambiguous. CDR3 size: 16 residues. Trimming removed 1 base at V and 0 bases at J, with 10 bases between. The germline gives CDR1 SNHLY, CDR2 FYNNEI. The CDR3 is CASSEGGSYSNQPQHF. The CDR3 bases that were read are TGTGCCAGCAGTGAAGGTGGCAGTTATAGCAATCAGCCC.

The sample holds many counts of this clone. Read sequence stops 3 residues before the CDR3 end, and the germline J gene provides the missing end. V usage is TRBV28 and J usage is TRBJ2-1; 9 positions agree with TRBD2. Germline values: CDR1 MDHEN, CDR2 SYDVKM. Trimming took 5 bases from V and 7 from J; bases not matched to a gene: 6. The CDR3 extends over 14 amino acids. CDR3 loop: CASSRVAGVNEQFF. The sequenced CDR3 bases are TGTGCCAGCAGTCGCGTAGCGGGAGTAAATGAG.

This clone was counted at least ten times. With the read ending 3 residues before the CDR3 end, the germline J gene is used to fill in that end. V and J are TRBV27 and TRBJ2-3; D is perhaps TRBD1 (6 bases). Germline CDR1 reads MNHEY; CDR2 reads SMNVEV (reference sequence). CDR3 length: 16 residues. Trimming pared 4 bases from V and 6 bases from J, leaving 20 bases between. The CDR3 is CASSSRTALNVDTQYF. The CDR3 bases that were read are TGTGCCAGCAGTTCGAGGACAGCACTAAATGTGGATACG.

In its sample, this clone was seen many times. The CDR3 end falls 3 residues outside the read, so it is completed with the germline J gene. The chain employs TRBV2 and TRBJ1-6; D is unclear. Deletions cut 8 bases from V and 5 bases from J, with 16 bases between. The CDR3 loop spans 15 amino acids. Germline V CDR1 and CDR2: SNHLY, FYNNEI. The DNA read from the CDR3 is TGTGCCAGCCTCCCCTTTCTGGCCAATAATTCACCC. This gives the protein CASLPFLANNSP. The CDR3 as a whole reads CASLPFLANNSPLHF.

Many counts were recorded for this clone. The read ends 3 residues before the CDR3 terminus; that terminus is restored from the germline J gene. The J gene is TRBJ1-1, the V gene TRBV7-3, with D perhaps TRBD1 (6 bases). The CDR3 runs 13 residues. Trimming left V 2 bases short and J 5 bases short, with 9 bases between. Germline lookup yields CDR1 SGHTA and CDR2 FQGTGA. The CDR3 sequence: CASSLGGWTEAFF. CDR3 DNA, as far as it was read: TGTGCCAGCAGCTTAGGGGGCTGGACTGAA.

Regarding this clone: Read data end 3 residues before the CDR3 end; the end is taken from the germline J gene. The chain has TRBV5-6 and TRBJ1-5; D possibly corresponds to TRBD1 (6 bases). V was shortened by 2 bases and J by 4 bases, with 13 bases between the two germline ends. This CDR3 has 15 amino acids. Per the germline V gene, CDR1 is SGHDT and CDR2 is YYEEEE. CDR3 DNA (partial): TGTGCCAGCAGCTTTAAGGACAGACTTAATCAGCCC. This gives the protein CASSFKDRLNQP. The complete CDR3 sequence is CASSFKDRLNQPQHF. The full variable domain, in which reference TRBV5-6 and TRBJ1-5 provide the parts outside the CDR3, is DAGVTQSPTHLIKTRGQQVTLRCSPKSGHDTVSWYQQALGQGPQFIFQYYEEEERQRGNFPDRFSGHQFPNYSSELNVNALLLGDSALYLCASSFKDRLNQPQHFGDGTRLSIL.

This clone came up many times. Sequencing ends 3 residues short of the CDR3 end; the germline J gene provides the rest. Different DNA sequences within this sample yield the same CDR3. The chain links TRBV20-1 to TRBJ2-4, with D tentatively TRBD2 (7 bases). The CDR3 runs 16 residues. Germline CDR1 and CDR2: DFQATT and SNEGSKA (reference sequence). With 2 bases removed from V and 6 bases from J, the gap between germline ends came to 20 bases. The sequenced part of the CDR3 DNA is TGCAGTGCTAGAATGTTTGGGGGGGGCCTTGGAAACATT. It is translated as CSARMFGGGLGNI. The whole CDR3 reads CSARMFGGGLGNIQYF.

Many counts were recorded for this clone. Read coverage stops 3 residues before the CDR3 terminus; the germline J gene supplies the remainder. The V and J genes are TRBV4-1 and TRBJ2-7, with D uncertain. CDR3 length: 15 amino acids. Between the trimmed V and J ends, which lost 0 bases and 2 bases, there was a span of 11 bases. Germline V gene lookup returns CDR1 MGHRA and CDR2 YSYEKL. This CDR3 is CASSQDRSAAYEQYF. The DNA read from the CDR3 is TGCGCCAGCAGCCAAGATCGGTCCGCCGCCTACGAG.

This clone showed up many times. The CDR3 goes on 3 residues after the read ends, and that part is filled in from the germline J gene. This sequence joins TRBV20-1 and TRBJ2-7; 10 nucleotides agree with TRBD2. The trim removed 3 bases at V and 5 bases at J, leaving 4 bases unmatched. The CDR3 loop spans 13 amino acids. Looked up from germline, CDR1 is DFQATT and CDR2 is SNEGSKA (reference sequence). CDR3 DNA, as far as it was read: TGCAGTGCTAGTAGCCTAGCGGGAGACGAG. This gives the protein CSASSLAGDE. The full CDR3 is CSASSLAGDEQYF.

This clone was detected ten times or more. From the germline J gene comes the end of the CDR3, since the read stops 3 residues before it. This chain links TRBV14 with TRBJ2-3, with TRBD2 identical over 10 bases. The CDR3 has 15 residues. Trimming removed 4 bases from V and 7 bases from J; junction bases left unmatched: 8. Germline-derived CDR1 and CDR2 are SGHDN and FVKESK. The part of the CDR3 DNA that was read is TGTGCCAGCAGCCTACGAGCGGGGGGGCCCCATACG. Amino acid sequence: CASSLRAGGPHT. The whole CDR3 sequence is CASSLRAGGPHTQYF.

As regards this clone: The read falls 3 residues short of the CDR3 end, and the missing part is taken from the germline J gene. V is TRBV7-9 and J is TRBJ1-6; 7 bases match TRBD1. With V trimmed by 3 bases and J by 10 bases, 3 bases remained unmatched. The germline CDR1 and CDR2 sequences are SEHNR and FQNEAQ (reference sequence). The CDR3 runs to 13 residues. CDR3 amino acids: CASSLQGESPLHF. Incomplete CDR3 DNA: TGTGCCAGCAGCTTGCAGGGGGAGTCACCC.